Listed here are 27 T cell receptor beta chains from one sample, sequenced in a study of blood T cell repertoires in COVID-19 (dated by TCRdb to 2018 to 2021). The library was produced with the immunoSEQ multiplex PCR assay. Entries here come from immuneACCESS through TCRdb and include only in-frame sequences with V and J called. Some clones fail to appear in such tables; in the studies checked, an unresolved V gene covers under half of the shortfall, and the cause of the remainder is unknown. The sample table contains 100,000 to 110,000 clones; only one count was recorded for around 88% of them. Clones ranked in the top ten supply roughly 4.6% of the sample. Sample: peripheral blood. The source is a human donor in a cohort sampled during active COVID-19.

The J gene is TRBJ2-3, the V gene TRBV9; D is perhaps TRBD1 (5 bases). CDR3 length equals 15 residues. Germline V gene lookup returns CDR1 SGDLS and CDR2 YYNGEE. V lost 1 base to trimming and J lost 0 bases, with 9 bases between them. This chain's CDR3 is CASSVFDRSTDTQYF. CDR3 in DNA: TGTGCCAGCAGCGTATTCGACAGAAGCACAGATACGCAGTATTTT.

The gene calls are TRBV29-1 and TRBJ2-3; 13 bases match TRBD2. The CDR3 runs 16 residues. V gave up 6 bases and J gave up 0 bases; unmatched junction bases: 6. Germline loops: CDR1 SQVTM, CDR2 ANQGSEA. DNA of the CDR3: TGCAGCGTCCCGGGGGGACTAGCGGGAAGCACAGATACGCAGTATTTT. Translation gives CSVPGGLAGSTDTQYF.

V gene TRBV20-1 combines with J gene TRBJ2-7, with 9 bases matching TRBD1. CDR3 length equals 16 residues. V gave up 3 bases and J gave up 4 bases; unmatched junction bases: 13. Germline values: CDR1 DFQATT, CDR2 SNEGSKA (reference sequence). CDR3 protein: CSASMGQGTGTYEQYF. The DNA for the CDR3 is TGCAGTGCTAGTATGGGACAGGGAACAGGGACTTACGAGCAGTACTTC.

This chain uses TRBV7-2 with TRBJ2-7; TRBD1 might be the D (5 bases). V was clipped by 1 base and J by 3 bases, with 10 bases between them. The CDR3 has 14 residues. Per the germline V gene, CDR1 is SGHTA and CDR2 is FQGNSA. DNA for the CDR3: TGTGCCAGCAGCTTAGACAGGATCTACTACGAGCAGTACTTC. This codes for CASSLDRIYYEQYF.

This chain uses TRBV7-2 with TRBJ2-3, with TRBD2 matching 12 bases. This CDR3 is built from 16 residues. Germline CDR1 and CDR2: SGHTA and FQGNSA. After removal of 5 bases from V and 5 bases from J, the junction contained 8 bases not matched to a gene. The CDR3 DNA sequence: TGTGCCAGCAGCAGAGGACTAGCGGGATCTTTAGATACGCAGTATTTT. Protein product: CASSRGLAGSLDTQYF.

This chain links TRBV5-6 with TRBJ1-2, with 8 bases lining up with TRBD1. Trimming cost V 0 bases and J 6 bases; bases outside gene matches: 1. The germline V gene encodes CDR1 SGHDT and CDR2 YYEEEE. This CDR3 comprises 13 residues. The CDR3 sequence is CASSLAGQDGYTF. The DNA for the CDR3 is TGTGCCAGCAGCTTGGCGGGACAGGATGGCTACACCTTC.

V and J are TRBV5-5 and TRBJ1-4; unclear D gene. The CDR3 spans 15 residues. From germline, CDR1 is SGHKS and CDR2 YYEKEE (reference sequence). Trimming shortened V by 3 bases and J by 8 bases, and 17 bases separated the two germline ends. In DNA form, the CDR3 reads TGTGCCAGCAGCTACCGAACCGGGGAGTCCGAAAAACTGTTTTTT. Translated, it gives CASSYRTGESEKLFF.

The rearrangement links TRBV5-1 to TRBJ1-1; D not certain. The CDR3 loop spans 13 amino acids. The ends were cut back, 5 bases at V and 9 bases at J, with 17 bases in the middle. Per germline, CDR1 SGHRS and CDR2 YFSETQ. CDR3 in amino acids: CASSFPAEGKAFF. The CDR3 coding sequence is TGCGCCAGCAGTTTCCCGGCGGAGGGAAAAGCTTTCTTT.

The rearrangement uses TRBV2 and TRBJ1-2; D ambiguous. This CDR3 comprises 13 residues. V was shortened by 3 bases and J by 7 bases, with 12 bases between the two germline ends. The germline gives CDR1 SNHLY, CDR2 FYNNEI. The DNA of the CDR3 is TGTGCCAGCAGTGATCCCCTAACCTTTGGCTACACCTTC. Amino acid sequence: CASSDPLTFGYTF.

The CDR3 region is CASSLRLADTDTQYF. DNA of the CDR3: TGTGCCAGCAGTTTGAGGCTAGCGGACACAGATACGCAGTATTTT. This chain links TRBV27 with TRBJ2-3; TRBD2 matches 7 bases. The germline V gene encodes CDR1 MNHEY and CDR2 SMNVEV (reference sequence). The CDR3 runs to 15 residues. The trim removed 3 bases at V and 2 bases at J, leaving 5 bases unmatched.

This sequence joins TRBV5-4 and TRBJ2-2; possibly TRBD2 for D (6 bases). CDR1 SGHNT and CDR2 YYREEE come from the germline V gene (reference sequence). V shed 0 bases and J shed 7 bases, with 16 bases lying between them. CDR3 length equals 16 residues. The DNA of the CDR3 is TGTGCCAGCAGCTTGGATGGGAGGATGGGGATCGGGGAGCTGTTTTTT. It specifies CASSLDGRMGIGELFF.

This sequence joins TRBV12-1 and TRBJ2-7; the DNA was not compared with TRBD1, the D call given in the table. TRBV12-1 is classified as a pseudogene. The CDR3 is 13 amino acids. The CDR3 DNA sequence: TGTGCCAGCAGCATCAGGACAGTTTCCGAGCAGTACTTC. Its translation: CASSIRTVSEQYF.

V is TRBV5-8 and J is TRBJ2-7; 7 bases are a match to TRBD2. The germline gives CDR1 SGHTS, CDR2 YDEGEE. This CDR3 is 16 amino acids long. The trim removed 0 bases at V and 0 bases at J, leaving 6 bases unmatched. This CDR3 is CASSLALRGSSYEQYF. The DNA for the CDR3 is TGTGCCAGCAGCTTGGCTCTACGCGGGAGCTCCTACGAGCAGTACTTC.

V usage is TRBV18 and J usage is TRBJ2-5; 14 bases match TRBD2. This CDR3 comprises 15 residues. J was trimmed by 10 bases and V by 0 bases; bases with no gene match: 4. Looked up from germline, CDR1 is KGHSH and CDR2 is LQKENI. DNA for the CDR3: TGTGCCAGCTCACCACCGGGACTAGCGGGAGTTGGCCAGTACTTC. It translates to CASSPPGLAGVGQYF.

This chain joins TRBV7-9 and TRBJ1-1, with 10 bases aligning to TRBD1. This CDR3 region has 15 residues. The V gene's germline CDR1 is SEHNR and CDR2 FQNEAQ (reference sequence). V was clipped by 5 bases and J by 2 bases; unmatched bases: 5. The CDR3 reads CASSPTGGGNTEAFF. The CDR3 coding sequence is TGTGCCAGCAGCCCGACAGGGGGCGGAAACACTGAAGCTTTCTTT.

This clone was picked up one time. This chain uses TRBV30 with TRBJ2-6; D not certain. CDR3 length: 13 residues. V was clipped by 5 bases and J by 0 bases, with 5 bases between them. Germline V gives CDR1 GTSNPN, CDR2 SVGIG (reference sequence). CDR3 sequence reads: CAWGHSGANVLTF. CDR3 in DNA: TGTGCCTGGGGCCACTCTGGGGCCAACGTCCTGACTTTC. Based on the CDR3 plus reference TRBV30 and TRBJ2-6, the full variable domain is SQTIHQWPATLVQPVGSPLSLECTVEGTSNPNLYWYRQAAGRGLQLLFYSVGIGQISSEVPQNLSASRPQDRQFILSSKKLLLSDSGFYLCAWGHSGANVLTFGAGSRLTVL.

This clone showed up many times. The gene calls are TRBV30 and TRBJ2-7; D possibly corresponds to TRBD1 (6 bases). Deletions cut 4 bases from V and 0 bases from J, with 13 bases between. Germline loops: CDR1 GTSNPN, CDR2 SVGIG (reference sequence). The CDR3 sequence is 14 residues long. This CDR3 is CAWKRGTSSYEQYF. DNA for the CDR3: TGTGCCTGGAAGAGGGGGACGAGCTCCTACGAGCAGTACTTC.

This chain joins TRBV28 and TRBJ2-7; no clear D. V lost 6 bases to trimming and J lost 5 bases, with 11 bases between them. Germline values: CDR1 MDHEN, CDR2 SYDVKM. The length of the CDR3 is 12 residues. DNA of the CDR3: TGTGCCAGCAGGACTGAATTCCACGAGCAGTACTTC. This codes for CASRTEFHEQYF.

The chain recombines TRBV19 with TRBJ2-6; no definite D call. This CDR3 comprises 16 residues. CDR1 LNHDA and CDR2 SQIVND come from the germline V gene (reference sequence). Trimming stripped 2 bases from V and 0 bases from J, with 8 bases between. CDR3 residues: CASSIRTGSGANVLTF. CDR3 nucleotide sequence: TGTGCCAGTAGTATACGAACGGGCTCTGGGGCCAACGTCCTGACTTTC.

This chain connects TRBV5-4 to TRBJ1-2, with D possibly TRBD1 on 6 matching bases. V lost 2 bases and J 8 bases, leaving 13 bases between the germline ends. CDR3 length equals 13 residues. The germline V gene has CDR1 SGHNT and CDR2 YYREEE (reference sequence). The CDR3 DNA reads TGTGCCAGCAGCTTTTCTGGGGGCGGGGGCTACACCTTC. This encodes CASSFSGGGGYTF.

The chain uses TRBV18 and TRBJ1-3, with D unclear. This CDR3 region has 13 residues. The germline V and J ends were trimmed by 2 bases and 3 bases, with 5 bases remaining between them. CDR1 KGHSH and CDR2 LQKENI come from the germline V gene. The CDR3 is CASSPSGGNTIYF. For the CDR3, the DNA is TGTGCCAGCTCACCATCAGGTGGAAACACCATATATTTT.

V gene TRBV5-4 combines with J gene TRBJ2-3, with 10 bases identical to TRBD2. The CDR3 covers 15 residues. Per germline, CDR1 SGHNT and CDR2 YYREEE (reference sequence). The junction had 8 bases not matched to a gene; V was cut back by 4 bases and J by 6 bases. CDR3: CASSHQREGGDTQYF. The DNA for the CDR3 is TGTGCCAGCAGCCACCAGCGGGAGGGAGGGGATACGCAGTATTTT.

The V gene is TRBV11-2, the J gene TRBJ1-5; 8 bases line up with TRBD1. V shed 4 bases, J shed 6 bases, and the junction held 5 bases outside the gene matches. The CDR3 consists of 14 residues. Looked up from germline, CDR1 is SGHAT and CDR2 is FQNNGV. DNA for the CDR3: TGTGCCAGCAGCTCAGGGGGCAGGGGTCAGCCCCAGCATTTT. Translated, it gives CASSSGGRGQPQHF.

This chain uses TRBV3-1 (or the pseudogene TRBV3-2) with TRBJ2-1; D unresolved. V was shortened by 4 bases and J by 2 bases, with 15 bases between the two germline ends. The germline V gene has CDR1 LGHDT and CDR2 YNNKEL (reference sequence). This CDR3 has 16 residues. The CDR3 is CASSPSSRLTYNEQFF. CDR3 in DNA: TGTGCCAGCAGCCCATCCTCACGACTGACCTACAATGAGCAGTTCTTC.

The CDR3 protein is CSVEEANREYEQYF. The CDR3 DNA is TGCAGCGTTGAAGAAGCAAACAGAGAGTACGAGCAGTACTTC. The chain employs TRBV29-1 and TRBJ2-7; no clear D gene. The V and J ends lost 0 bases and 4 bases respectively, with 13 bases between them. The CDR3 runs to 14 residues. The germline CDR1 and CDR2 sequences are SQVTM and ANQGSEA.

The chain has TRBV7-6 and TRBJ2-1; 10 nucleotides line up with TRBD2. V shed 1 base and J 0 bases; nucleotides not matched to a gene: 3. Germline CDR1 SGHVS, CDR2 FNYEAQ. CDR3 length equals 17 residues. CDR3 nucleotide sequence: TGTGCCAGCAGCTTAGGGGCTAGCGGGAGCTCCTACAATGAGCAGTTCTTC. It yields the protein CASSLGASGSSYNEQFF.

V and J are TRBV30 and TRBJ1-1, with 8 positions matching TRBD1. The CDR3 contains 13 residues. The germline V gene encodes CDR1 GTSNPN and CDR2 SVGIG (reference sequence). The trim removed 8 bases at V and 0 bases at J, leaving 5 bases unmatched. In DNA form, the CDR3 reads TGTGCCGGCACGGGACAGGTGAACACTGAAGCTTTCTTT. Protein sequence: CAGTGQVNTEAFF.